These 10 T cell receptor beta chains were sequenced from one sample in a study of cytotoxic CD8 clonotypes in ibrutinib-treated CLL. Assay: immunoSEQ multiplex PCR; the TCRdb copy retains only in-frame clones and omits some. Among about 300,000 clones listed, around 69% were seen once. The sequences come from PBMCs, collected at disease progression, from a patient treated with ibrutinib. These receptors all come from a human donor with chronic lymphocytic leukemia.

The rearrangement joins TRBV9 to TRBJ2-2, with TRBD2 matching 8 bases. The V segment lost 3 bases and the J segment 5 bases; nucleotides outside the gene matches: 9. The germline V gene encodes CDR1 SGDLS and CDR2 YYNGEE. The CDR3 extends over 16 amino acids. The CDR3 bases are TGTGCCAGCAGCGAGGGGGGACTAGGAGGGACCGGGGAGCTGTTTTTT. This gives the protein CASSEGGLGGTGELFF.

The chain couples TRBV28 to TRBJ2-3; the match to TRBD2 covers 7 bases. Germline assignment: CDR1 MDHEN and CDR2 SYDVKM. The V gene end was trimmed by 5 bases and the J gene end by 2 bases; junction bases not matched to a gene: 7. CDR3 length equals 15 residues. CDR3 nucleotide sequence: TGTGCCAGCAGTAAGAGCGGGACCTACACAGATACGCAGTATTTT. It translates to CASSKSGTYTDTQYF.

The gene calls are TRBV27 and TRBJ2-3; 9 nucleotides align to TRBD2. Germline V CDR1 and CDR2: MNHEY, SMNVEV (reference sequence). The ends lost 5 bases at V and 4 bases at J; junction bases unmatched: 13. The CDR3 length is 17 residues. CDR3 loop: CASSPRFAGGFADTQYF. The CDR3 region has the DNA TGTGCCAGCAGTCCCCGATTCGCGGGGGGGTTCGCAGATACGCAGTATTTT.

The table lists this clone with a count of one. The gene calls are TRBV6-1 and TRBJ2-3, with TRBD2 identical over 8 bases. Germline V gives CDR1 MNHNS, CDR2 SASEGT. This CDR3 is built from 13 residues. J lost 10 bases, V lost 1 base, and 4 bases had no gene match. The CDR3 bases are TGTGCCAGCAGTGAAGGAAGCGGGGGCTCGCAGTATTTT. Protein product: CASSEGSGGSQYF.

This clone occurred a few times. This sample also contains other DNA sequences that code for the same CDR3. The chain carries TRBV6-6 and TRBJ2-7, with TRBD1 as a possible D gene (6 bases). V gave up 0 bases and J gave up 4 bases, with 7 bases separating them. Germline loops: CDR1 MNHNY, CDR2 SVGAGI (reference sequence). CDR3 length: 13 residues. CDR3 residues: CASSYSQGYEQYF. The CDR3 DNA reads as TGTGCCAGCAGTTACTCACAGGGTTACGAGCAGTACTTC.

The chain has TRBV19 and TRBJ1-2; tentatively, D is TRBD1 (6 bases). The germline V gene has CDR1 LNHDA and CDR2 SQIVND (reference sequence). V was cut by 7 bases and J by 2 bases, with 11 bases left in between. CDR3 length equals 13 residues. Here the CDR3 DNA reads TGTGCCAGTAACGGCAGGGGAAACTATGGCTACACCTTC. Its translation is CASNGRGNYGYTF. Full variable domain (outside the CDR3, taken from reference TRBV19 and TRBJ1-2): DGGITQSPKYLFRKEGQNVTLSCEQNLNHDAMYWYRQDPGQGLRLIYYSQIVNDFQKGDIAEGYSVSREKKESFPLTVTSAQKNPTAFYLCASNGRGNYGYTFGSGTRLTVV.

This chain joins TRBV5-1 and TRBJ2-2; the D gene is possibly TRBD1 (6 bases). Per the germline V gene, CDR1 is SGHRS and CDR2 is YFSETQ. Trimming took off 2 bases at V and 3 bases at J, with 8 bases between the two ends. This CDR3 is built from 14 residues. In DNA form, the CDR3 reads TGCGCCAGCAGCTTCGGACAGTACACCGGGGAGCTGTTTTTT. This gives the protein CASSFGQYTGELFF. Full variable domain (remainder filled in from reference TRBV5-1 and TRBJ2-2): KAGVTQTPRYLIKTRGQQVTLSCSPISGHRSVSWYQQTPGQGLQFLFEYFSETQRNKGNFPGRFSGRQFSNSRSEMNVSTLELGDSALYLCASSFGQYTGELFFGEGSRLTVL.

In DNA form, the CDR3 reads TGCGCCAGCAGCCAGGATATACTCTCCTACGAGCAGTACTTC. This codes for CASSQDILSYEQYF. V usage is TRBV4-1 and J usage is TRBJ2-7; D unclear. Deletions cut 3 bases from V and 0 bases from J, with 9 bases between. Per germline, CDR1 MGHRA and CDR2 YSYEKL. The CDR3 is 14 amino acids.

The gene calls are TRBV15 and TRBJ2-7; 8 nucleotides match TRBD1. J lost 4 bases, V lost 8 bases, and 7 bases had no gene match. CDR3 length equals 13 residues. Germline CDR1 is LNHNV and CDR2 is YYDKDF (reference sequence). The CDR3: CATARDRLYEQYF. The CDR3 DNA follows: TGTGCCACCGCTCGGGACAGGCTATACGAGCAGTACTTC.

The chain has TRBV7-2 and TRBJ1-3; tentative D call: TRBD1 (6 bases). V was shortened by 0 bases and J by 4 bases, with 10 bases between the two germline ends. The CDR3 has 15 residues. From germline, CDR1 is SGHTA and CDR2 FQGNSA. The CDR3 sequence: CASSLAGGQGNTIYF. The CDR3 bases are TGTGCCAGCAGCTTAGCCGGGGGGCAAGGAAACACCATATATTTT.